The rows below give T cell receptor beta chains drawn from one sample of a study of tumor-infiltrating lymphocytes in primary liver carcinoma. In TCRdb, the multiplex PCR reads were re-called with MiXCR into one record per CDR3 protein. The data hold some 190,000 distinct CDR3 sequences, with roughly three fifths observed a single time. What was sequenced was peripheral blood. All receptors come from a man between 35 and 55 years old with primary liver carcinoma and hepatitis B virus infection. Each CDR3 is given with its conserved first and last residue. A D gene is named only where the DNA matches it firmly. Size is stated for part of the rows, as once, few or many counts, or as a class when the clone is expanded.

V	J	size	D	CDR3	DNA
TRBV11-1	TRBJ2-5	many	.	CASSLREETQYF	TGTGCCAGCAGCTTAAGGGAGGAGACCCAGTACTTC
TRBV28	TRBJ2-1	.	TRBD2	CASSLYGTSGYNEQFF	TGTGCCAGCAGTTTATATGGGACTAGCGGATACAATGAGCAGTTCTTC
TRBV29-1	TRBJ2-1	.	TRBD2	CSVEGGRTYNEQFF	TGCAGCGTTGAGGGGGGGAGGACCTACAATGAGCAGTTCTTC
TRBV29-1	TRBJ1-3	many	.	CSASTTSGNTIYF	TGCAGCGCTTCCACGACCTCTGGAAACACCATATATTTT
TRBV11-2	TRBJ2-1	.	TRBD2	CASSLNIGLVMAEHFF	TGTGCCAGCAGCTTGAATATCGGACTAGTCATGGCTGAGCACTTCTTC
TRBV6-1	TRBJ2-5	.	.	CASSENWKGTQYF	TGTGCCAGCAGTGAAAATTGGAAAGGGACCCAGTACTTC
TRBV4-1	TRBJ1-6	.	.	CASSQVQGIGSPLHF	TGCGCCAGCAGCCAAGTTCAGGGTATAGGTTCACCCCTCCACTTT
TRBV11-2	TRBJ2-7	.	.	CTSSITDGAYEQYF	TGTACCAGCAGCATAACCGACGGGGCCTACGAGCAGTATTTC
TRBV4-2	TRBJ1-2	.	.	CASSSKGNGYTF	TGTGCCAGCAGCTCTAAAGGGAATGGCTACACCTTC
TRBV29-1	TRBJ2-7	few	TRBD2	CSVEARTSGLPYEQYF	TGCAGCGTTGAAGCACGGACTAGCGGACTCCCCTACGAGCAGTACTTC
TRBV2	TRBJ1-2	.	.	CASSDGQLNYGYTF	TGTGCCAGCAGTGATGGGCAGCTTAACTATGGCTACACCTTC
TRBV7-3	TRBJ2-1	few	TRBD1	CASSLTGQGQNEQFF	TGTGCCAGCAGCTTGACCGGACAGGGGCAAAATGAGCAGTTCTTC
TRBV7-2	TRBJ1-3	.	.	CASSLDSGNTIYF	TGTGCCAGCAGCCTGGATAGTGGAAACACCATATATTTT
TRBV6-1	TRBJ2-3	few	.	CASSEEAGPASTDTQYF	TGTGCCAGCAGTGAAGAAGCGGGCCCAGCCAGCACAGATACGCAGTATTTT
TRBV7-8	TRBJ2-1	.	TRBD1	CASSSPGQGACEQFF	TGTGCCAGCAGCTCTCCGGGACAGGGGGCATGTGAGCAGTTCTTC
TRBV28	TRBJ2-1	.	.	CASKESYNEQFF	TGTGCCAGCAAAGAGTCCTACAATGAGCAGTTCTTC
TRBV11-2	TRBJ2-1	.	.	CASSSRGTRLGEQFF	TGTGCCAGCAGTTCCAGGGGCACTAGGCTCGGTGAGCAGTTTTTC
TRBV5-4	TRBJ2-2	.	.	CASGTGDTGELFF	TGTGCCAGCGGTACGGGGGACACCGGGGAGCTGTTTTTT
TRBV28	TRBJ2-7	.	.	CASRPGPAGEQYF	TGTGCCTCCCGACCTGGACCAGCGGGCGAGCAGTACTTC
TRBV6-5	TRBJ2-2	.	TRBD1	CASSLNSGQGALAHRELFF	TGTGCCAGCAGTCTAAACTCGGGACAGGGGGCCCTGGCCCACCGGGAGCTGTTTTTT
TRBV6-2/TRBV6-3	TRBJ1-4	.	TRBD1	CASSDRGRTNEKLFF	TGTGCCAGCAGTGACAGGGGGAGAACTAATGAAAAACTGTTTTTT
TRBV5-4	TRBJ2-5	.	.	CVSSLLEGGGFETQYF	TGTGTCAGCAGCCTCCTTGAAGGGGGGGGGTTTGAGACCCAGTACTTC
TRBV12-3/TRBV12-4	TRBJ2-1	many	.	CASSLWSLGRTNEQFF	TGTGCCAGCAGTCTCTGGAGCCTGGGCAGGACCAATGAGCAGTTCTTC
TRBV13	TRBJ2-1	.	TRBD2	CASSVPESSGRGYNEQFF	TGTGCCAGCAGCGTTCCGGAAAGTAGCGGGAGAGGCTACAATGAGCAGTTCTTC
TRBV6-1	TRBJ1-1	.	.	CAADENTEAFF	TGTGCCGCGGACGAAAACACTGAAGCTTTCTTT
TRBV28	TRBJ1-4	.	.	CASSTGQNEKLFF	TGTGCCAGCAGCACAGGGCAGAATGAAAAACTGTTTTTT
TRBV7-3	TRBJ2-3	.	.	CASSLEYSDTQYF	TGTGCCAGCAGCTTAGAATATTCAGATACGCAGTATTTT
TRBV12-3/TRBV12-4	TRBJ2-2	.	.	CASRYFQGLGTGELFF	TGTGCCAGCAGATATTTCCAGGGACTCGGCACCGGGGAGCTGTTTTTT
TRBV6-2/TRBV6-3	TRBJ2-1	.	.	CASSILPGAYNEQFF	TGTGCCAGCAGTATCCTCCCGGGAGCTTACAATGAGCAGTTCTTC
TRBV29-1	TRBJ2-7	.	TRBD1	CSVPSGQSSYEQCF	TGCAGCGTTCCGTCGGGACAGAGCTCCTACGAGCAGTGCTTC
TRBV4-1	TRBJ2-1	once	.	CASSQNPGQNEHFF	TGCGCCAGCAGCCAGAACCCAGGGCAGAATGAGCATTTCTTC
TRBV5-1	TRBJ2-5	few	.	CASSGTQETQYF	TGCGCCAGCAGCGGTACACAAGAGACCCAGTACTTC